A single T cell receptor (beta chain) is shown here with its context. This sample was included in a study of OX40 agonist ivuxolimab in advanced cancers. Study-level information: In this trial design, patients received ivuxolimab intravenously at 0.01 to 10 mg/kg every 2 weeks. Patients receiving dose escalation had hepatocellular carcinoma, melanoma, renal cell or head and neck cancer.

People who had autoimmune disease history or systemic immunosuppression were excluded. Trimming pared 5 bases from V and 3 bases from J, leaving 8 bases between. This CDR3 is built from 12 residues. CDR1 and CDR2 (germline): MDHEN, SYDVKM. The table came from immunoSEQ multiplex PCR; TCRdb's copy has only in-frame clones and leaves some out. The sample shows some 64,000 clones, roughly 90% of them seen only once. Sequenced here: CD4+ or CD8+ T cells sorted from blood, sampled in a trial of the OX40 agonist ivuxolimab. The chain joins TRBV28 to TRBJ2-7; no definite D call. This receptor was identified in an adult with an advanced solid tumor such as melanoma, head and neck, liver or kidney cancer. The CDR3 DNA sequence: TGTGCCAGCAGTCCCCGTCTCTACGAGCAGTACTTC. Amino acid sequence: CASSPRLYEQYF.